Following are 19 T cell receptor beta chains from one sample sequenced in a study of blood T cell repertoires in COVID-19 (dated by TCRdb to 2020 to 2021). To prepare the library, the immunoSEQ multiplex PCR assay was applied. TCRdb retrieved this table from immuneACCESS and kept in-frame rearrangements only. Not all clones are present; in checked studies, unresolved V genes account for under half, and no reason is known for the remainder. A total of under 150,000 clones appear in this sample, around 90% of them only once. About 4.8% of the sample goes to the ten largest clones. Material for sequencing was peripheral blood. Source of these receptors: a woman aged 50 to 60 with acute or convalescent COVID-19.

The CDR3 loop is CASSFSAGHSNQPQHF. The CDR3 nucleotides are TGTGCCAGCAGTTTCTCAGCAGGGCATAGCAATCAGCCCCAGCATTTT. The rearrangement links TRBV28 to TRBJ1-5; D possibly corresponds to TRBD1 (5 bases). The CDR3 has 16 amino acids. The germline V and J ends were trimmed by 3 bases and 0 bases, with 12 bases remaining between them. The germline V gene encodes CDR1 MDHEN and CDR2 SYDVKM.

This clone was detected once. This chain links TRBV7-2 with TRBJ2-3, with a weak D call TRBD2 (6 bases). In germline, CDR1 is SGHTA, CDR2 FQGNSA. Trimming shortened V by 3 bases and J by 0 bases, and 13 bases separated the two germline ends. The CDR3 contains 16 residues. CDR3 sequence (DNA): TGTGCCAGCAGCTTTCCCAGGGACTCTAGCACAGATACGCAGTATTTT. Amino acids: CASSFPRDSSTDTQYF.

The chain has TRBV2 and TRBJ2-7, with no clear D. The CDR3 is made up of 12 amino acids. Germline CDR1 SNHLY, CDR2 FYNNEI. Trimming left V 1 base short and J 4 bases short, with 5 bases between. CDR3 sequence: CASSEVAYEQYF. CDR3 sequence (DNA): TGTGCCAGCAGTGAAGTTGCGTACGAGCAGTACTTC.

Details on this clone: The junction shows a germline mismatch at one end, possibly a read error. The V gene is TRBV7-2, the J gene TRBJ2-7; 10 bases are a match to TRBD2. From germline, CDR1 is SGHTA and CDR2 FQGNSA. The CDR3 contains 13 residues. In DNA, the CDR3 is TGTGCCAGCACCTTACTAGCGGGAAACGAGCAGTACTTC. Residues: CASTLLAGNEQYF.

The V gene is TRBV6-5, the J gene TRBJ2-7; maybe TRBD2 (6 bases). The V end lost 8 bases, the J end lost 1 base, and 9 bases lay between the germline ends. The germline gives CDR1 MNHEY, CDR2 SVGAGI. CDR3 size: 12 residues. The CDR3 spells CASSRGSYEQYF. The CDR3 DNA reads TGTGCCAGCTCCCGGGGGTCCTACGAGCAGTACTTC.

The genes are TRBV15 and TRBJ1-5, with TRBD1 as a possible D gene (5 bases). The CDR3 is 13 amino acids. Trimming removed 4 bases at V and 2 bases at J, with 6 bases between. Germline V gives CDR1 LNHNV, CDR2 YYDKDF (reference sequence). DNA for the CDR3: TGTGCCACCAGCATACAGGGCAATCAGCCCCAGCATTTT. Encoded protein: CATSIQGNQPQHF. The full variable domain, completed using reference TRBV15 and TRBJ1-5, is DAMVIQNPRYQVTQFGKPVTLSCSQTLNHNVMYWYQQKSSQAPKLLFHYYDKDFNNEADTPDNFQSRRPNTSFCFLDIRSPGLGDTAMYLCATSIQGNQPQHFGDGTRLSIL.

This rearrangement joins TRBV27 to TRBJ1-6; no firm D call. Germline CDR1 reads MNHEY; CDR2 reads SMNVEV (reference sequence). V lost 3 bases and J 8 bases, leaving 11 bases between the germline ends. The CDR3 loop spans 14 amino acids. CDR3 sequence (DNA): TGTGCCAGCAGTTTTTTAGGGAGTGATTCACCCCTCCACTTT. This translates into CASSFLGSDSPLHF.

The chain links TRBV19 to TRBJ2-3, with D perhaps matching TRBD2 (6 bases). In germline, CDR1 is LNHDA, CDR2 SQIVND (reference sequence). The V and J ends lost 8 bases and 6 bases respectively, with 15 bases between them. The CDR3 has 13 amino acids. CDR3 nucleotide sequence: TGTGCCAGTGCCAGGGACTTCAAGGATACGCAGTATTTT. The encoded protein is CASARDFKDTQYF.

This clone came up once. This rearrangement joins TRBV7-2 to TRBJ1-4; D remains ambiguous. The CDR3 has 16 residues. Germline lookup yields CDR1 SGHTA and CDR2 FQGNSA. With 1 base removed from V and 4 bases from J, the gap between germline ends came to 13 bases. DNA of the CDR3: TGTGCCAGCAGCTTAGGGCAAGGCGGAAATAATGAAAAACTGTTTTTT. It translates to CASSLGQGGNNEKLFF.

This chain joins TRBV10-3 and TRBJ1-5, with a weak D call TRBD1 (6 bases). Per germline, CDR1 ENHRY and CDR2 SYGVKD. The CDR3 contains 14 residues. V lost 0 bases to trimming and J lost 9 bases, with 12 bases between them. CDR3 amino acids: CAISESTGPGPQHF. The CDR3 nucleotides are TGTGCCATCAGTGAGTCGACAGGCCCAGGGCCCCAGCATTTT.

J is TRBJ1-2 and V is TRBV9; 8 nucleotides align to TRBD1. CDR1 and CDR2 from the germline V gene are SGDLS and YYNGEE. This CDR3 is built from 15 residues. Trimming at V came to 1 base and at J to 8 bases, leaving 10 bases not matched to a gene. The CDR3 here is CASSVTGQALEGYTF. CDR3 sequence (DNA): TGTGCCAGCAGCGTAACGGGACAGGCACTTGAAGGCTACACCTTC.

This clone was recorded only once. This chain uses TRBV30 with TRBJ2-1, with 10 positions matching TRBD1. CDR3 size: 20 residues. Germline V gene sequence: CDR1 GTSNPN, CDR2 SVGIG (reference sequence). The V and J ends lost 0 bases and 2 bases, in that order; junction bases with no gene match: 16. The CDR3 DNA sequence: TGTGCCTGGAGTGTACATCCCATGAGTTGGGACAGGGGCACCTACAATGAGCAGTTCTTC. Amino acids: CAWSVHPMSWDRGTYNEQFF.

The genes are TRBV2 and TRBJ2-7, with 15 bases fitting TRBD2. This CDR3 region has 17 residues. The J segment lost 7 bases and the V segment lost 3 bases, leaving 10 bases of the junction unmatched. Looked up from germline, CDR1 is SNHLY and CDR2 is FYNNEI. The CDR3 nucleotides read TGTGCCAGCAGTGATCCTGCCGGGACTAGCGGGAGGATTGAGCAGTACTTC. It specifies CASSDPAGTSGRIEQYF.

CDR3 sequence reads: CASSSTSGLITDTQYF. As DNA, the CDR3 is TGTGCCAGCAGTTCCACTAGCGGTCTGATCACAGATACGCAGTATTTT. This rearrangement joins TRBV27 to TRBJ2-3, with 8 positions matching TRBD2. Germline CDR1 and CDR2: MNHEY and SMNVEV (reference sequence). J gave up 2 bases and V 4 bases, and 8 bases lay outside the gene matches. The CDR3 length is 16 residues.

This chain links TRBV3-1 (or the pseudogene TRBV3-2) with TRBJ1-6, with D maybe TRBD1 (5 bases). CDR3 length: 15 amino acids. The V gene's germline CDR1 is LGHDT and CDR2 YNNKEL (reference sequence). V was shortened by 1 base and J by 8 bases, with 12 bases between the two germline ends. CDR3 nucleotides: TGTGCCAGCAGCCAAGGACAGTCGGATGATTCACCCCTCCACTTT. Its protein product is CASSQGQSDDSPLHF.

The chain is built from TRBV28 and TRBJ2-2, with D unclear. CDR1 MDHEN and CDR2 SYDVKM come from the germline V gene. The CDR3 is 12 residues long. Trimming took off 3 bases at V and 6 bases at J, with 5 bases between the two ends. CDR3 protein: CASSLRSGELFF. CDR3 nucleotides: TGTGCCAGCAGTTTGAGGTCCGGGGAGCTGTTTTTT.

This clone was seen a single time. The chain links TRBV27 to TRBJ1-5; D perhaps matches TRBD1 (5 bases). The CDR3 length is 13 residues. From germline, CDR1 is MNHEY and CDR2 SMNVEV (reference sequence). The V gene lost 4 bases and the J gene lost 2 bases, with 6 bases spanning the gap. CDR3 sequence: CASSWGGNQPQHF. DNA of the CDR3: TGTGCCAGCAGTTGGGGGGGCAATCAGCCCCAGCATTTT.

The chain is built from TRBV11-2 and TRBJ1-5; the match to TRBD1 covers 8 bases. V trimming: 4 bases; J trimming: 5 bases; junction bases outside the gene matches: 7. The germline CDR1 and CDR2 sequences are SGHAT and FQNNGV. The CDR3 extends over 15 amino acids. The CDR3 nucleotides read TGTGCCAGCAGCTCAGGACAGGGAAACCATCAGCCCCAGCATTTT. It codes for CASSSGQGNHQPQHF.

The CDR3 DNA reads as TGTGCCAGCAGTTTTCAGGGAATGAAGGGCTACACCTTC. It translates to CASSFQGMKGYTF. The chain combines TRBV27 with TRBJ1-2, with a weak D call TRBD1 (5 bases). The germline V gene has CDR1 MNHEY and CDR2 SMNVEV (reference sequence). The CDR3 is 13 amino acids. Trimming took off 3 bases at V and 8 bases at J, with 13 bases between the two ends.